The 7 T cell receptor beta chains below come from one sample, sequenced in a study of spatial heterogeneity in lung cancer. The time point is: sample taken at primary tumor resection. No cell sorting; template was whole RNA from tumor, lung tissue or PBMC. TCRdb independently ran MiXCR on the 5' RACE reads; one entry per CDR3 protein. The sample shows 85,000 to 100,000 distinct CDR3 sequences, 12% of them seen only once. The sample here was PBMCs, taken at surgery. The receptors were gathered from a male donor with early-stage non-small cell lung cancer.

The V and J genes are TRBV9 and TRBJ2-5; D may be TRBD2 (7 bases). Germline lookup yields CDR1 SGDLS and CDR2 YYNGEE. The V end lost 0 bases, the J end lost 5 bases, and 11 bases lay between the germline ends. The CDR3 extends over 14 amino acids. The CDR3 sequence: CASSVDGGLETQYF. CDR3 DNA: TGTGCCAGCAGCGTAGACGGGGGGCTCGAGACCCAGTACTTC.

The CDR3 DNA reads TGTGCCAGCAGCCCCAAACGGTCGAACACCGGGGAGCTGTTTTTT. Amino acid sequence: CASSPKRSNTGELFF. V usage is TRBV7-9 and J usage is TRBJ2-2; D gene unclear. V gave up 5 bases and J gave up 0 bases, with 10 bases separating them. This CDR3 spans 15 amino acids. Per germline, CDR1 SEHNR and CDR2 FQNEAQ (reference sequence).

This clonotype was found a few times. V and J are TRBV4-2 and TRBJ2-2; a weak D match, TRBD1 (6 bases). V was shortened by 4 bases and J by 7 bases, with 13 bases between the two germline ends. There are 14 residues in the CDR3. Germline V gene sequence: CDR1 LGHNA, CDR2 YNFKEQ. CDR3 coding DNA: TGTGCCAGCAGCCCCCAGGGGTCGCGCGGGGAGCTGTTTTTT. This gives the protein CASSPQGSRGELFF.

The sample holds many counts of this clonotype. The J gene is TRBJ1-1, the V gene TRBV6-5; D gene uncertain. CDR1 is MNHEY, CDR2 SVGAGI, per germline. V was trimmed by 0 bases and J by 1 base, leaving 3 bases between them. The CDR3 extends over 13 amino acids. The CDR3 DNA reads TGTGCCAGCAGTTACTCATCGAACACTGAAGCTTTCTTT. It yields the protein CASSYSSNTEAFF.

This clonotype appeared many times. V usage is TRBV13 and J usage is TRBJ2-1; D may be TRBD1 (6 bases). V was pared by 1 base and J by 10 bases, with 8 bases between. The germline V gene has CDR1 PRHDT and CDR2 FYEKMQ (reference sequence). The CDR3 consists of 12 residues. This CDR3 is CASSLADREQFF. In DNA form, the CDR3 reads TGTGCCAGCAGCTTAGCCGACAGGGAGCAGTTCTTC.

The count of this clonotype is one. A junction end diverges from the germline sequence, so it may reflect a read error. The CDR3 DNA sequence: TGTGCCAGCAGCCTAGCGGGGGGAAGCGCCTACGAGCAGTACTTC. Translated, it gives CASSLAGGSAYEQYF. The V gene is TRBV7-2, the J gene TRBJ2-7; the match to TRBD2 covers 11 bases. Germline V gene lookup returns CDR1 SGHTA and CDR2 FQGNSA. The CDR3 extends over 15 amino acids.

A few counts support this clonotype. The rearrangement joins TRBV5-1 to TRBJ2-1; no clear D gene. The germline V gene has CDR1 SGHRS and CDR2 YFSETQ. V lost 0 bases and J 0 bases, leaving 7 bases between the germline ends. This CDR3 is 15 amino acids long. The CDR3 reads CASSLEGSSYNEQFF. CDR3 nucleotide sequence: TGCGCCAGCAGCTTGGAGGGAAGCTCCTACAATGAGCAGTTCTTC.